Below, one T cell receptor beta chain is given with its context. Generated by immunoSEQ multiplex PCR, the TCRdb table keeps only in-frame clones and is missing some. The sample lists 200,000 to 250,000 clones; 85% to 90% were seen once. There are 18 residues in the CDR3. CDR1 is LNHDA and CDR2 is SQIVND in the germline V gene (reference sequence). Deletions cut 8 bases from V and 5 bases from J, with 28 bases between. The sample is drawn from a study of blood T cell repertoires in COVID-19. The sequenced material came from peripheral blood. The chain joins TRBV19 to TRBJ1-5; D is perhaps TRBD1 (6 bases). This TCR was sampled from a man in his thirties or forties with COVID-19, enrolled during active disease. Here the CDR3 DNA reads TGTGCCAGTTACTCAGGGGTTGGGCCGGGAGGCTCCTATCAGCCCCAGCATTTT. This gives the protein CASYSGVGPGGSYQPQHF.